Below are 22 T cell receptor beta chains sequenced from a single sample in a study of Ad26.COV2.S vaccination and SARS-CoV-2 variants. This table comes from immunoSEQ multiplex PCR, and its TCRdb copy is limited to in-frame clones, with some not included. The repertoire holds about 94,000 clones, less than 85% seen once, with roughly 15% in the top ten. The material was peripheral blood, obtained after recovery from COVID-19. The receptor source for this set is a human donor who had recovered from COVID-19.

J is TRBJ2-1 and V is TRBV5-8; D might be TRBD2 (5 bases). The CDR3 length is 17 residues. Germline assignment: CDR1 SGHTS and CDR2 YDEGEE. Trimming took off 0 bases at V and 2 bases at J, with 15 bases between the two ends. The CDR3 loop is CASSLDGGLAPYNEQFF. In DNA, the CDR3 is TGTGCCAGCAGCTTGGACGGTGGGCTAGCCCCCTACAATGAGCAGTTCTTC.

The chain is built from TRBV11-3 and TRBJ2-1, with TRBD1 matching over 10 bases. With 4 bases clipped from V and 2 bases from J, the junction kept 5 bases outside the gene matches. CDR1 and CDR2 from the germline V gene are SGHNT and YENEEA. The CDR3 loop spans 16 amino acids. CDR3 coding DNA: TGTGCCAGCAGCTGGACAGGGGGGGATGCCTACAATGAGCAGTTCTTC. This sequence encodes CASSWTGGDAYNEQFF.

V and J are TRBV2 and TRBJ2-4; 9 nucleotides align to TRBD1. CDR3 size: 19 residues. With V trimmed by 3 bases and J by 0 bases, 12 bases remained unmatched. In germline, CDR1 is SNHLY, CDR2 FYNNEI. CDR3 DNA sequence: TGTGCCAGCAGTGAGGCCATTCCACAGGGGGCCTTAGCCAAAAACATTCAGTACTTC. Its translation: CASSEAIPQGALAKNIQYF.

This chain connects TRBV2 to TRBJ2-4, with TRBD1 matching over 8 bases. V shed 11 bases and J 5 bases; nucleotides not matched to a gene: 8. The germline gives CDR1 SNHLY, CDR2 FYNNEI. The CDR3 length is 13 residues. The CDR3 sequence is CAAFTGGENIQYF. The CDR3 DNA sequence: TGTGCCGCCTTCACAGGGGGAGAAAACATTCAGTACTTC.

This clone occurred many times. The rearrangement uses TRBV6-2 or TRBV6-3 and TRBJ1-2, with TRBD1 matching over 7 bases. With 6 bases clipped from V and 7 bases from J, the junction kept 14 bases outside the gene matches. CDR1 and CDR2 from the germline V gene are MNHEY and SVGEGT. CDR3 length equals 15 residues. CDR3: CASRYGTATLAGYTF. CDR3 nucleotides: TGTGCCAGCAGGTACGGGACAGCCACGCTTGCTGGCTACACCTTC.

The chain couples TRBV4-2 to TRBJ1-2; D is ambiguous. Trimming removed 0 bases at V and 0 bases at J, with 11 bases between. The germline V gene encodes CDR1 LGHNA and CDR2 YNFKEQ. The CDR3 is 16 amino acids. The CDR3 coding sequence is TGTGCCAGCAGCCAAGATCTTCGGTCCTCTAACTATGGCTACACCTTC. Amino acids: CASSQDLRSSNYGYTF.

V gene TRBV5-1 combines with J gene TRBJ1-4; D gene ambiguous. In germline, CDR1 is SGHRS, CDR2 YFSETQ. Trimming stripped 4 bases from V and 0 bases from J, with 10 bases between. The CDR3 is 15 residues long. The CDR3 DNA follows: TGCGCCAGCAGCGCCGCAGAAGCAACTAATGAAAAACTGTTTTTT. It is translated as CASSAAEATNEKLFF.

V gene TRBV10-2 combines with J gene TRBJ1-1; D is possibly TRBD1 (5 bases). The CDR3 sequence is 14 residues long. CDR1 WSHSY and CDR2 SAAADI come from the germline V gene. The germline V and J ends were trimmed by 2 bases and 4 bases, with 11 bases remaining between them. CDR3 residues: CASSETGGGTEAFF. In DNA form, the CDR3 reads TGCGCCAGCAGTGAGACAGGTGGGGGCACTGAAGCTTTCTTT.

The chain employs TRBV14 and TRBJ1-6; maybe TRBD1 (6 bases). The V and J ends lost 2 bases and 10 bases respectively, with 12 bases between them. The germline CDR1 and CDR2 sequences are SGHDN and FVKESK. This CDR3 contains 14 residues. CDR3 sequence reads: CASSQMGAGSPLHF. The CDR3 DNA reads TGTGCCAGCAGCCAAATGGGGGCTGGCTCACCCCTCCACTTT.

This chain connects TRBV29-1 to TRBJ2-5; D remains unclear. Trimming left V 5 bases short and J 0 bases short, with 13 bases between. Looked up from germline, CDR1 is SQVTM and CDR2 is ANQGSEA. The CDR3 loop spans 14 amino acids. The CDR3 DNA follows: TGCAGCGTTCGGCCTACCCGACACCAAGAGACCCAGTACTTC. Its translation: CSVRPTRHQETQYF.

This CDR3 is CASSHPRGRTSGANVLTF. The DNA of the CDR3 is TGTGCCAGCAGTCACCCCAGGGGGAGGACCTCTGGGGCCAACGTCCTGACTTTC. The chain links TRBV6-2 or TRBV6-3 to TRBJ2-6; TRBD1 might be the D (7 bases). Looked up from germline, CDR1 is MNHEY and CDR2 is SVGEGT. CDR3 length: 18 amino acids. The ends were cut back, 5 bases at V and 0 bases at J, with 17 bases in the middle.

This clone was seen only a few times. V gene TRBV24-1 combines with J gene TRBJ2-5; D remains unclear. Trimming took 3 bases from V and 4 from J, leaving 14 bases between them. CDR3 length: 15 residues. Germline V CDR1 and CDR2: KGHDR, SFDVKD. In DNA form, the CDR3 reads TGTGCCACCAGTGATGCGCGAGCGCCCGTAGAGACCCAGTACTTC. It translates to CATSDARAPVETQYF.

This clone was counted a single time. This chain links TRBV3-1 (or the pseudogene TRBV3-2) with TRBJ1-6; TRBD1 aligns across 10 bases. J was trimmed by 9 bases and V by 3 bases; bases with no gene match: 8. Germline CDR1 and CDR2: LGHDT and YNNKEL (reference sequence). The CDR3 contains 16 residues. The CDR3 DNA reads TGTGCCAGCAGCCACCGGGACAGGGGTATTGGTTCACCCCTCCACTTT. This encodes CASSHRDRGIGSPLHF.

The V gene is TRBV3-1 (or the pseudogene TRBV3-2), the J gene TRBJ2-5; D not resolved. The CDR3 is 12 residues long. Germline assignment: CDR1 LGHDT and CDR2 YNNKEL (reference sequence). V was clipped by 1 base and J by 3 bases, with 3 bases between them. CDR3 amino acids: CASSQAEETQYF. In DNA, the CDR3 is TGTGCCAGCAGCCAAGCAGAAGAGACCCAGTACTTC.

The rearrangement uses TRBV28 and TRBJ1-2; D is unclear. Trimming took off 6 bases at V and 5 bases at J, with 13 bases between the two ends. Germline V gives CDR1 MDHEN, CDR2 SYDVKM. The CDR3 is made up of 13 amino acids. DNA of the CDR3: TGTGCCAGCAGCTCGCCAGGATTGTATGGCTACACCTTC. Residues: CASSSPGLYGYTF.

J is TRBJ2-7 and V is TRBV27, with TRBD2 matching over 9 bases. Unmatched junction bases numbered 9, after V lost 10 bases and J lost 2 bases. This CDR3 comprises 14 residues. Germline V gives CDR1 MNHEY, CDR2 SMNVEV (reference sequence). The CDR3: CATSRTSDTYEQYF. The DNA of the CDR3 is TGTGCCACATCACGGACTAGCGACACCTACGAGCAGTACTTC.

This clone occurred once. The gene calls are TRBV5-4 and TRBJ1-5, with D possibly being TRBD1 (6 bases). The CDR3 spans 15 residues. V gave up 2 bases and J gave up 4 bases, with 13 bases separating them. Germline CDR1 SGHNT, CDR2 YYREEE (reference sequence). The CDR3 nucleotides read TGTGCCAGCAGCTTAGGGGGGACGGAGAATCAGCCCCAGCATTTT. Translating gives CASSLGGTENQPQHF.

Worth noting for this clone: The same CDR3 also results from other DNA sequences found in this sample. V is TRBV5-1 and J is TRBJ2-1, with D uncertain. CDR1 is SGHRS, CDR2 YFSETQ, per germline. V dropped 0 bases and J dropped 0 bases, with 10 bases sitting between them. This CDR3 region has 16 residues. In DNA form, the CDR3 reads TGCGCCAGCAGCTTGGGGGGTAGGAACTCCTACAATGAGCAGTTCTTC. This codes for CASSLGGRNSYNEQFF.

The V call is TRBV7-9, the J call TRBJ1-4; weak D call: TRBD1 (5 bases). Germline V lookup: CDR1 SEHNR, CDR2 FQNEAQ (reference sequence). V lost 4 bases and J lost 1, with 10 bases in between. The CDR3 runs 15 residues. CDR3 coding DNA: TGTGCCAGCAGCTCGGGGACGCTAACTAATGAAAAACTGTTTTTT. The encoded protein is CASSSGTLTNEKLFF.

The gene calls are TRBV4-3 and TRBJ1-2, with D perhaps matching TRBD1 (5 bases). V was cut by 4 bases and J by 0 bases, with 15 bases left in between. The V gene's germline CDR1 is LGHNA and CDR2 YSLEER. CDR3 length: 16 amino acids. The CDR3 sequence is CASSPERTLTNYGYTF. The CDR3 DNA is TGCGCCAGCAGCCCCGAACGGACATTAACTAACTATGGCTACACCTTC.

This chain uses TRBV28 with TRBJ2-2; 11 nucleotides align to TRBD2. V lost 8 bases, J lost 5 bases, and 4 bases stayed unmatched. Looked up from germline, CDR1 is MDHEN and CDR2 is SYDVKM. This CDR3 is 14 amino acids long. The DNA for the CDR3 is TGTGCCAGCTTAGCGGGGGGGCGGACCGGGGAGCTGTTTTTT. It is translated as CASLAGGRTGELFF.

This chain uses TRBV27 with TRBJ1-2; 7 nucleotides line up with TRBD1. Per the germline V gene, CDR1 is MNHEY and CDR2 is SMNVEV (reference sequence). The CDR3 is made up of 17 amino acids. Trimming cost V 5 bases and J 4 bases; bases outside gene matches: 16. CDR3: CASSPRGSGTVSYGYTF. The CDR3 DNA reads TGTGCCAGCAGTCCCCGGGGGTCAGGGACAGTCTCCTATGGCTACACCTTC.